This T cell receptor beta chain was captured by sequencing in a study of T cell responses to AZD1222 COVID-19 vaccine. Findings and limits, study-wide: Just six or seven AZD1222 recipients tested seropositive at baseline. A reported finding is that nearly half of spike-specific TCRs target unmutated variant regions. Mapped onto spike, vaccine-associated CD4 TCRs spanned it and were dominant at 160-218 and 743-854.

Sequenced by immunoSEQ multiplex PCR; TCRdb stores in-frame clones only, minus some. Of approximately 270,000 clones listed, 90% to 95% are singletons. V shed 1 base and J shed 2 bases, with 12 bases lying between them. Germline CDR1 is SGHRS and CDR2 is YFSETQ. The CDR3 spans 15 residues. A remark on this clone: Its antigen is not known.

Pooled together were second doses at about 4 or about 12 weeks. V usage is TRBV5-1 and J usage is TRBJ1-1, with D possibly TRBD1 on 5 matching bases. Here the sequenced sample was peripheral blood, taken 28 days after the second AZD1222 dose. The clonotype comes from an adult who received the AZD1222 COVID-19 vaccine. CDR3 loop: CASSLPGTDNTEAFF. In DNA form, the CDR3 reads TGCGCCAGCAGCTTGCCCGGGACGGACAACACTGAAGCTTTCTTT.